This T cell receptor beta chain was identified during a study of blood T cell repertoires in COVID-19. The wider study: T cells, B-cell-depleted T cells, or PBMCs provided the cDNA or gDNA that served as material.

Original handling: Estimated nucleated cell counts came from reference gene primer amplification. The protocol was immunoSEQ multiplex PCR, while the TCRdb copy is restricted to in-frame clones and leaves out a portion. Clonal size and the V and J genes are those of that table, whereas D and trimming came from the DNA. In the table there are 150,000 to 200,000 clones, about three quarters of which are singletons. This clone was observed once. This CDR3 has 16 amino acids. V lost 7 bases to trimming and J lost 2 bases; unmatched junction nucleotides: 10. From germline, CDR1 is SGHRS and CDR2 YFSETQ. This clonotype originated in an older woman with acute or convalescent COVID-19. Input material: peripheral blood. The gene calls are TRBV5-1 and TRBJ2-2; 8 nucleotides agree with TRBD1. The CDR3 spells CASLPTDRGNTGELFF. The CDR3 DNA is TGCGCCAGCCTCCCCACTGACAGGGGTAACACCGGGGAGCTGTTTTTT. Full variable domain (rest looked up from reference TRBV5-1 and TRBJ2-2): KAGVTQTPRYLIKTRGQQVTLSCSPISGHRSVSWYQQTPGQGLQFLFEYFSETQRNKGNFPGRFSGRQFSNSRSEMNVSTLELGDSALYLCASLPTDRGNTGELFFGEGSRLTVL.